This is a list of T cell receptor beta chains from one sample in a study of CD8 T cells in Susac syndrome. TCRdb recomputed calls from the immunoSEQ multiplex PCR reads with MiXCR, one row per CDR3 protein. Of around 170,000 distinct CDR3 sequences listed, more than 85% are singletons. What was sequenced was CD8+ T cells from PBMCs. These receptors were collected from a human donor with Susac syndrome. Both conserved end residues are part of each CDR3. The order of the fields is V gene, J gene, D gene, clone size, CDR3 DNA, CDR3 protein. The D gene is left open where the match is weak. Size values are once, few and many counts, or a class for expanded clones, and some rows have none.

TRBV30	TRBJ1-2	TRBD1	NA	TGTGCCTGGAGAGCAGGGGGCAACTATGGCTACACCTTC	CAWRAGGNYGYTF
TRBV2	TRBJ2-3	NA	once	TGTGCCAGCAGTGAACGTGATACGCAGTATTTT	CASSERDTQYF
TRBV12-3/TRBV12-4	TRBJ1-2	NA	NA	TGTGCCAGCAGTCGCTCCATGGGGTATGGCTACACCTTC	CASSRSMGYGYTF
TRBV9	TRBJ2-6	NA	NA	TGTGCCAGCAGCGCGGATGATGGGGCCTCTGGGGCCAACGTCCTGACTTTC	CASSADDGASGANVLTF
TRBV5-8	TRBJ2-7	NA	NA	TGTGCCAGCAGCTTTGAGTTCTACGAGCAGTACTTC	CASSFEFYEQYF
TRBV7-9	TRBJ2-2	TRBD2	NA	TGTGCCAGCAGCAGAGGACTAGCGGGAAGGACGAACACCGGGGAGCTGTTTTTT	CASSRGLAGRTNTGELFF
TRBV14	TRBJ1-2	TRBD1	NA	TGTGCCAGCAGCCATACGTCGACAGGGGGCCATCGTGGCTACACCTTC	CASSHTSTGGHRGYTF
TRBV10-3	TRBJ2-1	TRBD2	NA	TGTGCCATCAGCGTGGGACTAGCGGGAAATGAGCAGTTCTTC	CAISVGLAGNEQFF
TRBV12-5	TRBJ2-1	NA	NA	TGTGCTAGCGCCTCAAGCTCCTACAATGAGCAGTTCTTC	CASASSSYNEQFF
TRBV3-1	TRBJ2-6	NA	NA	TGTGCCAGCAGTTCTCGAGACCCTGGGGCCAACGTCCTGACTTTC	CASSSRDPGANVLTF
TRBV6-5	TRBJ1-2	NA	NA	TGTGCCAGCAGTTCACCCAGCAGACTGGCGGGGGGCTACACCTTC	CASSSPSRLAGGYTF
TRBV6-6	TRBJ2-7	TRBD1	NA	TGTGCCAGCAGAGACACTGGGACAGGGGGCCACGAGCAGTACTTC	CASRDTGTGGHEQYF
TRBV20-1	TRBJ1-4	NA	NA	TGCAGTGCTATTGCAACTAATGAAAAACTGTTTTTT	CSAIATNEKLFF
TRBV19	TRBJ2-7	NA	NA	TGTGCCAGTAGCCCCTCGGGAGCGACGGGTGAGCAGTACTTC	CASSPSGATGEQYF
TRBV18	TRBJ2-2	NA	NA	TGTGCCAGCTCACCCTCGGACGGGAACACCGGGGAGCTGTTTTTT	CASSPSDGNTGELFF
TRBV5-1	TRBJ2-7	TRBD2	once	TGCGCCAGCAGCTTGGAGATGCTAGCGGGGGCCTACGAGCAGTACTTC	CASSLEMLAGAYEQYF
TRBV12-3/TRBV12-4	TRBJ1-4	NA	NA	TGTGCCAGCACCTATTATCAGGGAAGGGAAAAACTGTTTTTT	CASTYYQGREKLFF
TRBV27	TRBJ2-1	NA	NA	TGTGCCAGCAGTTTATGGCAGCCTTCATCCTACAATGAGCAGTTCTTC	CASSLWQPSSYNEQFF
TRBV13	TRBJ1-5	NA	once	TGTGCCAGCAGCTTAGGGGGGGCACTGGGGCCCCAGCATTTT	CASSLGGALGPQHF
TRBV24-1	TRBJ1-1	NA	NA	TGTGCCACCAGTGATCCGCTTGCAGGAACTGAAGCTTTCTTT	CATSDPLAGTEAFF
TRBV7-3	TRBJ2-3	NA	NA	TGTGCCAGCAGTAGAGAAGGGTCGGTCCGAGATACGCAGTATTTT	CASSREGSVRDTQYF
TRBV20-1	TRBJ2-1	NA	NA	TGCAGTGCAACGGACTTAAGCTCCTACAATGAGCAGTTCTTC	CSATDLSSYNEQFF
TRBV3-1	TRBJ2-3	NA	NA	TGTGCCAGCAGCCAAGATCTTATGAGGGGGGGAAGCACAGATACGCAGTATTTT	CASSQDLMRGGSTDTQYF
TRBV11-2	TRBJ2-5	TRBD1	NA	TGTGCCAGCAGCATTGGACAGGGCCGAGAGACCCAGTACTTC	CASSIGQGRETQYF
TRBV27	TRBJ2-1	NA	NA	TGTGCCAGCAGTCCATCGCGAAATGAGCAGTTCTTC	CASSPSRNEQFF
TRBV20-1	TRBJ1-5	NA	NA	TGCAGTGCTACAGACGGTTTAAATCAGCCCCAGCATTTT	CSATDGLNQPQHF
TRBV29-1	TRBJ2-1	NA	NA	TGCAGCGTTGAAGTAGGGAGCTCCTACAATGAGCAGTTCTTC	CSVEVGSSYNEQFF
TRBV29-1	TRBJ1-1	NA	NA	TGCAGCGGCAGGGACGGCCTCACTGAAGCTTTCTTT	CSGRDGLTEAFF
TRBV29-1	TRBJ1-1	NA	NA	TGCAGCGTTGAAAAAGGCGTAATGAACACTGAAGCTTTCTTT	CSVEKGVMNTEAFF
TRBV7-3	TRBJ1-1	NA	NA	TGTGCCAGCAGCGCCGTGGGGGTACTGATGAACACTGAAGCTTTCTTT	CASSAVGVLMNTEAFF
TRBV24-1	TRBJ2-5	TRBD1	NA	TGTGCCACCAGTGACGGGGACAGGGTACGAGAGACCCAGTACTTC	CATSDGDRVRETQYF
TRBV15	TRBJ1-5	NA	NA	TGTGCCACCAGCAGAGCAAGGGGTCAGCCCCAGCATTTT	CATSRARGQPQHF
TRBV30	TRBJ1-1	NA	NA	TGTGCCTGGAGCTCGACAGAGAACACTGAAGCTTTCTTT	CAWSSTENTEAFF
TRBV24-1	TRBJ2-3	NA	once	TGTGCCACCAGTGATTTCAGGGAGAATGATGATACGCAGTATTTT	CATSDFRENDDTQYF
TRBV21-1	TRBJ1-4	NA	NA	TGTGCCAGCAGCAAAGGGGGGACATACGAAAAACTGTTTTTT	CASSKGGTYEKLFF
TRBV5-6	TRBJ1-2	NA	NA	TGTGCCAGCAGCTTGACAGTGGAGGGTGGCTACACCTTC	CASSLTVEGGYTF
TRBV7-9	TRBJ2-7	TRBD1	NA	TGTGCCAGCAGCCTATCGGGACAGGGTGTTTTAAACGAGCAGTACTTC	CASSLSGQGVLNEQYF
TRBV29-1	TRBJ2-7	TRBD2	once	TGCAGCGTTGAAGAGCGGTCTAACAGGGGCCCTAGCGGGAAACAGGACTACGAGCAGTACTTC	CSVEERSNRGPSGKQDYEQYF